Listed here are 4 T cell receptor beta chains from one sample, sequenced in a study of cytomegalovirus exposure and HLA in healthy donors. Vbeta (60) and Jbeta (13) primers were used in the PCR. This table comes from immunoSEQ multiplex PCR, and its TCRdb copy is limited to in-frame clones, with some not included. This table has about 88,000 clones, approximately 90% appearing once. Sequenced input: PBMCs. The receptors originated from a man between 18 and 29 years old in good health and CMV-seronegative.

V and J are TRBV5-1 and TRBJ2-5, with a tentative D call TRBD2 (6 bases). Germline V gene sequence: CDR1 SGHRS, CDR2 YFSETQ. The CDR3 spans 14 residues. Trimming took 1 base from V and 1 from J, leaving 8 bases between them. Here the CDR3 reads CASSLTSPQETQYF. The CDR3 DNA follows: TGCGCCAGCAGCTTGACTAGCCCCCAAGAGACCCAGTACTTC.

The chain is built from TRBV15 and TRBJ1-2; D perhaps matches TRBD1 (6 bases). The ends were cut back, 2 bases at V and 4 bases at J, with 20 bases in the middle. The CDR3 contains 17 residues. Germline V gene sequence: CDR1 LNHNV, CDR2 YYDKDF (reference sequence). The CDR3 DNA reads TGTGCCACCAGCAGAACGAATAGGGGGGGGCAGAGCTATGGCTACACCTTC. Translating gives CATSRTNRGGQSYGYTF.

This clone has just one count. V usage is TRBV18 and J usage is TRBJ2-1; 11 bases match TRBD2. CDR1 and CDR2 from the germline V gene are KGHSH and LQKENI. V shed 5 bases and J 6 bases; nucleotides not matched to a gene: 6. The CDR3 is 15 amino acids. The CDR3 sequence is CASSIAGGPFNEQFF. CDR3 DNA: TGTGCCAGCTCAATAGCGGGAGGGCCGTTCAATGAGCAGTTCTTC.

The chain links TRBV7-9 to TRBJ1-2; D might be TRBD1 (6 bases). V shed 1 base and J shed 7 bases, with 13 bases lying between them. Germline CDR1 and CDR2: SEHNR and FQNEAQ (reference sequence). The CDR3 contains 14 residues. The CDR3 region is CASSLDDRNGGYTF. CDR3 sequence (DNA): TGTGCCAGCAGCTTAGACGACAGGAACGGTGGCTACACCTTC.